The 27 T cell receptor beta chains below come from one sample, sequenced in a study of technical replicates of blood from several donors. Sequenced by immunoSEQ multiplex PCR; TCRdb stores in-frame clones only, minus some. The sample includes 50,000 to 75,000 clones, 80% to 95% of them seen just once. Sequenced material: PBMCs. These receptor sequences come from a human donor in good health. Some clones in this sample may be carry-over from other donors' samples.

This clone qualifies as medium-sized (0.01 to 0.1%). The rearrangement joins TRBV29-1 to TRBJ1-3; D perhaps matches TRBD1 (5 bases). Per germline, CDR1 SQVTM and CDR2 ANQGSEA. Between the trimmed V and J ends, which lost 7 bases and 2 bases, there was a span of 9 bases. CDR3 size: 12 residues. CDR3 sequence: CSADTPGNTIYF. In nucleotides, the CDR3 is TGCAGCGCGGACACGCCTGGAAACACCATATATTTT.

Here the CDR3 reads CASNLLTGTGTEAFF. The CDR3 nucleotides read TGTGCCAGCAATCTACTCACAGGGACGGGCACTGAAGCTTTCTTT. The chain couples TRBV5-4 to TRBJ1-1; D may be TRBD1 (6 bases). The CDR3 extends over 15 amino acids. Germline loops: CDR1 SGHNT, CDR2 YYREEE (reference sequence). V shed 6 bases and J shed 4 bases, with 19 bases lying between them.

Here the CDR3 DNA reads TGTGCCATCAGTGGGGGTGGGGCCATCACTGAAGCTTTCTTT. It translates to CAISGGGAITEAFF. The chain joins TRBV10-3 to TRBJ1-1; D possibly corresponds to TRBD1 (5 bases). From germline, CDR1 is ENHRY and CDR2 SYGVKD. The V end lost 4 bases, the J end lost 4 bases, and 13 bases lay between the germline ends. CDR3 length equals 14 residues.

The rearrangement uses TRBV19 and TRBJ1-6, with 8 bases lining up with TRBD1. Unmatched junction bases numbered 4, after V lost 5 bases and J lost 7 bases. Germline loops: CDR1 LNHDA, CDR2 SQIVND (reference sequence). CDR3 length: 14 residues. The CDR3 nucleotides are TGTGCCAGTAGTTGGACAGGGCCCAATTCACCCCTCCACTTT. This sequence encodes CASSWTGPNSPLHF.

J is TRBJ2-5 and V is TRBV25-1, with D perhaps TRBD1 (6 bases). CDR1 is MGHDK and CDR2 is SYGVNS in the germline V gene. The CDR3 extends over 13 amino acids. Trimming shortened V by 8 bases and J by 5 bases, and 15 bases separated the two germline ends. The CDR3, as DNA: TGTGCCAGCCGAAGGCAGGGGATCGAGACCCAGTACTTC. As protein: CASRRQGIETQYF.

The V gene is TRBV6-6, the J gene TRBJ1-2, with 9 bases aligning to TRBD1. This CDR3 is built from 14 residues. The trim removed 7 bases at V and 7 bases at J, leaving 10 bases unmatched. Germline V gene lookup returns CDR1 MNHNY and CDR2 SVGAGI (reference sequence). The CDR3 here is CASTYRDRVFGYTF. CDR3 nucleotide sequence: TGTGCCAGCACCTACCGGGACAGGGTGTTTGGCTACACCTTC.

The CDR3, as DNA: TGTGCCAGCAGCGTTCAGGCCTACGAGCAGTACTTC. Translating gives CASSVQAYEQYF. The chain links TRBV5-6 to TRBJ2-7; D gene uncertain. CDR1 and CDR2 (germline): SGHDT, YYEEEE. V was clipped by 4 bases and J by 2 bases, with 7 bases between them. CDR3 length: 12 residues.

This clone has at least ten counts. CDR3 protein: CASSGEGDSQPQHF. DNA for the CDR3: TGTGCCAGCAGCGGCGAGGGGGACAGTCAGCCCCAGCATTTT. This sequence joins TRBV6-1 and TRBJ1-5, with TRBD1 identical over 7 bases. The length of the CDR3 is 14 residues. With 6 bases clipped from V and 6 bases from J, the junction kept 8 bases outside the gene matches. Germline CDR1 and CDR2: MNHNS and SASEGT.

The DNA for the CDR3 is TGCAGCGTTGTTAGCGCAGGAAACACCATATATTTT. Translated, it gives CSVVSAGNTIYF. This chain links TRBV29-1 with TRBJ1-3; D gene uncertain. The V end was cut by 4 bases, the J end by 4 bases, with 8 bases between. CDR3 size: 12 residues. Germline lookup yields CDR1 SQVTM and CDR2 ANQGSEA.

V is TRBV7-9 and J is TRBJ2-7; maybe TRBD1 (5 bases). CDR1 and CDR2 (germline): SEHNR, FQNEAQ (reference sequence). The CDR3 consists of 13 residues. V lost 5 bases and J 2 bases, leaving 10 bases between the germline ends. CDR3 sequence (DNA): TGTGCCAGCAGCCTCCTGACAGCCTACGAGCAGTACTTC. This gives the protein CASSLLTAYEQYF.

The chain is built from TRBV27 and TRBJ1-1; TRBD1 agrees at 11 bases. This CDR3 comprises 15 residues. V shed 6 bases, J shed 4 bases, and the junction held 7 bases outside the gene matches. CDR1 MNHEY and CDR2 SMNVEV come from the germline V gene (reference sequence). CDR3 DNA: TGTGCCAGCAGGAAAGGGACAGGGGGGATCACTGAAGCTTTCTTT. Translation: CASRKGTGGITEAFF.

This clone was recorded only once. The rearrangement uses TRBV19 and TRBJ2-3; maybe TRBD1 (6 bases). The ends were cut back, 1 base at V and 1 base at J, with 15 bases in the middle. Looked up from germline, CDR1 is LNHDA and CDR2 is SQIVND (reference sequence). This CDR3 is 17 amino acids long. The CDR3 reads CASSIGSTGYGTDTQYF. CDR3 coding DNA: TGTGCCAGTAGTATAGGCTCCACAGGGTACGGCACAGATACGCAGTATTTT.

The chain has TRBV7-6 and TRBJ2-2; TRBD2 matches at 12 bases. This CDR3 region has 18 residues. Germline V lookup: CDR1 SGHVS, CDR2 FNYEAQ. J was trimmed by 1 base and V by 0 bases; bases with no gene match: 3. The CDR3 loop reads CASSLASSGRVNTGELFF. The CDR3 DNA reads as TGTGCCAGCAGCTTAGCGTCTAGCGGGAGGGTGAACACCGGGGAGCTGTTTTTT. The full variable domain, its missing parts supplied by reference TRBV7-6 and TRBJ2-2, is GAGVSQSPRYKVTKRGQDVALRCDPISGHVSLYWYRQALGQGPEFLTYFNYEAQQDKSGLPNDRFSAERPEGSISTLTIQRTEQRDSAMYRCASSLASSGRVNTGELFFGEGSRLTVL.

The genes are TRBV6-5 and TRBJ2-7; 10 bases map to TRBD2. Germline CDR1 is MNHEY and CDR2 is SVGAGI. The CDR3 sequence is 15 residues long. The V segment lost 3 bases and the J segment 5 bases; nucleotides outside the gene matches: 7. Written as DNA, the CDR3 is TGTGCCAGCAGTTATAAGCGGGGGGGCCCCCACGAGCAGTACTTC. It translates to CASSYKRGGPHEQYF.

The chain is built from TRBV19 and TRBJ1-1; the D gene is possibly TRBD1 (6 bases). V lost 7 bases and J 6 bases, leaving 15 bases between the germline ends. In germline, CDR1 is LNHDA, CDR2 SQIVND (reference sequence). The CDR3 sequence is 13 residues long. DNA for the CDR3: TGTGCCAGTACTGATGGGGGGGCAGCTGAAGCTTTCTTT. The encoded protein is CASTDGGAAEAFF.

The chain links TRBV20-1 to TRBJ1-2; the D is unclear. The CDR3 is 11 residues long. Between the trimmed V and J ends, which lost 4 bases and 4 bases, there was a span of 7 bases. Germline V gene lookup returns CDR1 DFQATT and CDR2 SNEGSKA (reference sequence). CDR3 amino acids: CSANPGYGYTF. Written as DNA, the CDR3 is TGCAGTGCTAACCCGGGCTATGGCTACACCTTC.

This chain links TRBV6-5 with TRBJ1-1; maybe TRBD1 (5 bases). The CDR3 covers 13 residues. Between the trimmed V and J ends, which lost 6 bases and 11 bases, there was a span of 19 bases. CDR1 is MNHEY, CDR2 SVGAGI, per germline. CDR3 sequence reads: CASSPGGRVGAFF. In DNA form, the CDR3 reads TGTGCCAGCAGCCCTGGGGGGAGGGTCGGGGCTTTCTTT.

Here the CDR3 DNA reads TGTGCCAGCAGCTCGACTAGCAGCACAGATACGCAGTATTTT. Its translation: CASSSTSSTDTQYF. The chain links TRBV14 to TRBJ2-3; 7 positions match TRBD2. J was trimmed by 0 bases and V by 5 bases; bases with no gene match: 2. The CDR3 is made up of 14 amino acids. CDR1 SGHDN and CDR2 FVKESK come from the germline V gene.

This clone was counted once. The genes are TRBV7-8 and TRBJ2-5; D is unclear. This CDR3 comprises 11 residues. CDR1 is SGHVS and CDR2 is FQNEAQ in the germline V gene. V was pared by 10 bases and J by 5 bases, with 11 bases between. The CDR3 bases are TGTGCCATTGCGCCCGGGGAGACCCAGTACTTC. It encodes CAIAPGETQYF. The full variable domain, in which reference TRBV7-8 and TRBJ2-5 provide the parts outside the CDR3, is GAGVSQSPRYKVAKRGQDVALRCDPISGHVSLFWYQQALGQGPEFLTYFQNEAQLDKSGLPSDRFFAERPEGSVSTLKIQRTQQEDSAVYLCAIAPGETQYFGPGTRLLVL.

V usage is TRBV6-5 and J usage is TRBJ2-1; tentative D call: TRBD2 (5 bases). There are 15 residues in the CDR3. Trimming took 6 bases from V and 4 from J, leaving 16 bases between them. Germline assignment: CDR1 MNHEY and CDR2 SVGAGI. The CDR3 region is CASRLTDGKYNEQFF. As DNA, the CDR3 is TGTGCCAGCAGACTGACTGACGGGAAATACAATGAGCAGTTCTTC.

CDR3 amino acids: CASSGDRGRQPQHF. In DNA form, the CDR3 reads TGTGCCAGCAGCGGAGACAGGGGACGTCAGCCCCAGCATTTT. The chain links TRBV7-8 to TRBJ1-5; 8 bases are shared with TRBD1. Germline V CDR1 and CDR2: SGHVS, FQNEAQ. The CDR3 consists of 14 residues. With V trimmed by 5 bases and J by 6 bases, 6 bases remained unmatched. The full variable domain, rest sourced from reference TRBV7-8 and TRBJ1-5, is GAGVSQSPRYKVAKRGQDVALRCDPISGHVSLFWYQQALGQGPEFLTYFQNEAQLDKSGLPSDRFFAERPEGSVSTLKIQRTQQEDSAVYLCASSGDRGRQPQHFGDGTRLSIL.

The chain carries TRBV18 and TRBJ2-2; TRBD1 aligns across 8 bases. This CDR3 is built from 14 residues. CDR1 KGHSH and CDR2 LQKENI come from the germline V gene. V shed 3 bases, J shed 5 bases, and the junction held 2 bases outside the gene matches. CDR3 sequence reads: CASSPWTGTGELFF. The CDR3 DNA reads as TGTGCCAGCTCACCGTGGACAGGGACCGGGGAGCTGTTTTTT.

The gene calls are TRBV13 and TRBJ2-7; a weak D match, TRBD2 (5 bases). V was trimmed by 5 bases and J by 6 bases, leaving 20 bases between them. This CDR3 contains 15 residues. Germline V gives CDR1 PRHDT, CDR2 FYEKMQ (reference sequence). CDR3 protein: CASSPQWPGGAEQYF. DNA of the CDR3: TGTGCCAGCAGCCCGCAGTGGCCTGGAGGAGCCGAGCAGTACTTC.

This rearrangement joins TRBV5-1 to TRBJ2-1; D gene unclear. The V end lost 0 bases, the J end lost 4 bases, and 5 bases lay between the germline ends. The CDR3 sequence is 13 residues long. Germline V CDR1 and CDR2: SGHRS, YFSETQ. Here the CDR3 reads CASSLGVYNEQFF. CDR3 sequence (DNA): TGCGCCAGCAGCTTGGGAGTATACAATGAGCAGTTCTTC.

V gene TRBV28 combines with J gene TRBJ2-7; D may be TRBD2 (6 bases). V was pared by 7 bases and J by 5 bases, with 18 bases between. The germline CDR1 and CDR2 sequences are MDHEN and SYDVKM. The length of the CDR3 is 14 residues. This chain's CDR3 is CASTVTTSLHEQYF. The CDR3 DNA is TGTGCCAGCACCGTAACGACTAGTCTCCACGAGCAGTACTTC.

This chain uses TRBV6-5 with TRBJ2-1; the D gene is possibly TRBD1 (5 bases). In germline, CDR1 is MNHEY, CDR2 SVGAGI. There are 15 residues in the CDR3. V was pared by 2 bases and J by 7 bases, with 15 bases between. This chain's CDR3 is CASSYGQGTRNEQFF. CDR3 nucleotides: TGTGCCAGCAGTTACGGGCAGGGCACAAGGAATGAGCAGTTCTTC.

The rearrangement joins TRBV7-8 to TRBJ2-7; D not resolved. The CDR3 extends over 12 amino acids. The V end was cut by 5 bases, the J end by 4 bases, with 9 bases between. Looked up from germline, CDR1 is SGHVS and CDR2 is FQNEAQ. DNA for the CDR3: TGTGCCAGCAGCCGCTACAGTTACGAGCAGTACTTC. Translating gives CASSRYSYEQYF.